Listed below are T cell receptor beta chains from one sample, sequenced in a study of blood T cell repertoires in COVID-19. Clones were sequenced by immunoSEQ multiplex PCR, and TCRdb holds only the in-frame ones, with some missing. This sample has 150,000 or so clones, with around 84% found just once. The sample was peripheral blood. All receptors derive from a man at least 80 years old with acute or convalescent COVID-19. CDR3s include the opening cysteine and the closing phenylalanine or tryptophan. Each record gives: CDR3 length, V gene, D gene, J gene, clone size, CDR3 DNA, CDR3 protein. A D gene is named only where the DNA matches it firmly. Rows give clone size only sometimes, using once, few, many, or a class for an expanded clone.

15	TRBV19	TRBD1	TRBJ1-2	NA	TGTGCCAGTAGTATCGCGGACAGGGGAAACTATGGCTACACCTTC	CASSIADRGNYGYTF
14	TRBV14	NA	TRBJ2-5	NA	TGTGCCAGCAGCCAAGATGTGGGGCCCAAGACCCAGTACTTC	CASSQDVGPKTQYF
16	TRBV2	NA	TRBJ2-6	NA	TGTGCCAGCAGTCCTACAGGGAACTCTGGGGCCAACGTCCTGACTTTC	CASSPTGNSGANVLTF
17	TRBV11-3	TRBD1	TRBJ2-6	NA	TGTGCCAGCAGACCCGGACAGGGGAGCTCTGGGGCCAACGTCCTGACTTTC	CASRPGQGSSGANVLTF
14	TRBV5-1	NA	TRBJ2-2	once	TGCGCCAAGACCGGGACATTGAACACCGGGGAGCTGTTTTTT	CAKTGTLNTGELFF
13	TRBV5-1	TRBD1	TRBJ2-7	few	TGCGCCAGCAGCTGGGACAGGGGAGGCGAGCAGTACTTC	CASSWDRGGEQYF
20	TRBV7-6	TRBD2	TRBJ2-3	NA	TGTGCCAGCAGCCCACGGACTAGCGGGGGGGCCCCCACTAGCACAGATACGCAGTATTTT	CASSPRTSGGAPTSTDTQYF
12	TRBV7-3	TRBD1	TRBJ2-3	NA	TGTGCCACCGGACAGGGAACAGATACGCAGTATTTT	CATGQGTDTQYF
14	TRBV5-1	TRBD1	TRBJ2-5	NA	TGCGCCAGCAGCTTGGCCTCAGGGGGTGGGACCCAGTACTTC	CASSLASGGGTQYF
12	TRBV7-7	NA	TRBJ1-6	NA	TGTGCTAGCAGTCAAACAAAGTCACCCCTCCACTTT	CASSQTKSPLHF
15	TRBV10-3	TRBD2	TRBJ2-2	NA	TGTGCCATCAGTGACTCGCCGGGGGGGCCCGGGGAGCTGTTTTTT	CAISDSPGGPGELFF
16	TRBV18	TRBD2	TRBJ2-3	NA	TGTGCCAGCTCACCAGAGGCTAGCGGGGGCTCAGATACGCAGTATTTT	CASSPEASGGSDTQYF
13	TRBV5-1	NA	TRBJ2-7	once	TGCGCCAGCAGCTTAGCGGAGAACTACGAGCAGTACTTC	CASSLAENYEQYF
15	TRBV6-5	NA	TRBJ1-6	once	TGTGCCAGCAGACCCAGGGGATCCTATAATTCACCCCTCCACTTT	CASRPRGSYNSPLHF
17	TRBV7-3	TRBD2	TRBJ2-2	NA	TGTGCCAGCAGCTTTAATAGCGGGGGCCCTAACACCGGGGAGCTGTTTTTT	CASSFNSGGPNTGELFF
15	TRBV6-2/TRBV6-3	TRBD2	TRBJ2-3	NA	TGTGCCAGCAGTGACACAGCGGGGATCACAGATACGCAGTATTTT	CASSDTAGITDTQYF
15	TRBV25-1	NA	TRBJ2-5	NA	TGTGCCAGCAGTGATTCCCTGGGGCAGATGGAGACCCAGTACTTC	CASSDSLGQMETQYF
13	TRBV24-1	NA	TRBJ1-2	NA	TGTGCCACCAGTGATTTGAGGGGCGATGGCTACACCTTC	CATSDLRGDGYTF
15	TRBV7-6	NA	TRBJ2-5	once	TGTGCCAGCAGCTTACAGTCGACAGATCAAGAGACCCAGTACTTC	CASSLQSTDQETQYF
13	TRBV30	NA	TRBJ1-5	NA	TGTGCCTGGAGTGTACGAGGAGGACAGCCCCAGCATTTT	CAWSVRGGQPQHF
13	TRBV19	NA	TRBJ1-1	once	TGTGCCAGTAGTATAGGAGGGAACACTGAAGCTTTCTTT	CASSIGGNTEAFF
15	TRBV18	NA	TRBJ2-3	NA	TGTGCCAGCTCACCATCTGTCGGGGGTGCAGATACGCAGTATTTT	CASSPSVGGADTQYF
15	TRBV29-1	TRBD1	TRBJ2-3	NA	TGCAGCGTAGCCCTCGGGCAGGGGGCCGCAGATACGCAGTATTTT	CSVALGQGAADTQYF
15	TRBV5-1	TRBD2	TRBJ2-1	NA	TGCGCCAGCAGCTTTGTGACTAGCGGGTACAATGAGCAGTTCTTC	CASSFVTSGYNEQFF
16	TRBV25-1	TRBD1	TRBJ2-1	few	TGTGCCAGCCAGGGGGGACCGGGACAGGTTTACAATGAGCAGTTCTTC	CASQGGPGQVYNEQFF
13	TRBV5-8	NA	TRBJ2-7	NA	TGTGCCAGCAGCTTCTTGGGGGGAGGCGAGCAGTACTTC	CASSFLGGGEQYF
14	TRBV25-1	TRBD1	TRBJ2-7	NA	TGTGCCAGCAGTGGGACACAGGGGTTCTACGAGCAGTACTTC	CASSGTQGFYEQYF
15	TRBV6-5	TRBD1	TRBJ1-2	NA	TGTGCCAGCAGCGCGACAGGGGGCGCAGACTATGGCTACACCTTC	CASSATGGADYGYTF
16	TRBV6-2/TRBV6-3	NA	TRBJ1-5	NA	TGTGCCAGCAGCCCTTGGGCAGGGTTTAACAATCAGCCCCAGCATTTT	CASSPWAGFNNQPQHF
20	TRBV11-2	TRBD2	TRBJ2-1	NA	TGTGCCAGCAGCTTAGATTTATTGGCTAGCGGGGACTTAAGTTACAATGAGCAGTTCTTC	CASSLDLLASGDLSYNEQFF
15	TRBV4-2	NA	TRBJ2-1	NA	TGTGCCAGCAGCCGAGTTGGGGGGGGCCCCAATGAGCAGTTCTTC	CASSRVGGGPNEQFF
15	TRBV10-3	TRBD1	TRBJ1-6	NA	TGTGCCATCAGTTTCACCGGGACAGATAATTCACCCCTCCACTTT	CAISFTGTDNSPLHF
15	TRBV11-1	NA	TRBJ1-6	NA	TGTGCCAGCAGGGATGGGACACTTTATAATTCACCCCTCCACTTT	CASRDGTLYNSPLHF
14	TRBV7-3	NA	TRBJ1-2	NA	TGTGCCAGCAGCTCCCAGGAGGGGTCCTATGGCTACACCTTC	CASSSQEGSYGYTF
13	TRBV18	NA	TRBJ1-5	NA	TGTGCCAGCTCACCCGGCAGGGATCAGCCCCAGCATTTT	CASSPGRDQPQHF
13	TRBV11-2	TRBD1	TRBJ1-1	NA	TGTGCCAGCAGCCGGGACTGGGGACAGGGGGCTTTCTTT	CASSRDWGQGAFF
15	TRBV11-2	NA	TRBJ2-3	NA	TGTGCCAGCAGCTTAGTTGGGGACAACACAGATACGCAGTATTTT	CASSLVGDNTDTQYF